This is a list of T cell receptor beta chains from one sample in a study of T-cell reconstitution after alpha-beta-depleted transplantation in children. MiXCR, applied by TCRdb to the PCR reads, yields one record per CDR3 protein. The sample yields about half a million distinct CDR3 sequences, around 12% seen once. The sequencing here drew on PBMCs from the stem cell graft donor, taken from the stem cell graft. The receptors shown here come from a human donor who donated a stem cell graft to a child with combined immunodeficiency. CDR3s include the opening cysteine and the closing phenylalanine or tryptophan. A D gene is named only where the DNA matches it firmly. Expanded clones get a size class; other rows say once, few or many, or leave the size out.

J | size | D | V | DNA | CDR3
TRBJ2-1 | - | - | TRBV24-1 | TGTGCCACCAGTGATTTGCCGGGGTGGAGCTCCTACAATGAGCAGTTCTTC | CATSDLPGWSSYNEQFF
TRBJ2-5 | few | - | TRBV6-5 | TGTGCCAGCAGTTACTCAGGGACGGGAGAGACCCAGTACTTC | CASSYSGTGETQYF
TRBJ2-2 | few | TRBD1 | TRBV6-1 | TGTGCCAGCACCCTCGGACAGGGGAGAACCGGGGAGCTGTTTTTT | CASTLGQGRTGELFF
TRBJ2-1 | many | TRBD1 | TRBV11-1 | TGTGCCAGCAGCTTCGGGGGACAGGGTTACAATGAGCAGTTCTTC | CASSFGGQGYNEQFF
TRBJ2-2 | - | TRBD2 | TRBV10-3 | TGTGCCATCAGTTCCTCCTATAGACTAGCGGGAGACACCGGGGAGCTGTTTTTT | CAISSSYRLAGDTGELFF
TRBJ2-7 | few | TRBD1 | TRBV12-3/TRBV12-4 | TGTGCCAGCAGTCGGCCCGGGACAGGGTTCATCTACGAGCAGTACTTC | CASSRPGTGFIYEQYF
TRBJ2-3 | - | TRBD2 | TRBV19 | TGTGCCAGTAGTATTGCGGCGGGAGTTGCAGATACGCAGTATTTT | CASSIAAGVADTQYF
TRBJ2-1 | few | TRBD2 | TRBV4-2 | TGTGCCAGCAGCCCGGACGGGACTACCCTCGACAATGAGCAGTTCTTC | CASSPDGTTLDNEQFF
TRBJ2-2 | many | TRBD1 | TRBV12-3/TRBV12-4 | TGTGCCAGTGCCGGGACAGCGAACACCGGGGAGCTGTTTTTT | CASAGTANTGELFF
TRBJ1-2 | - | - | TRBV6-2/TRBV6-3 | TGTGCCAGCAGTTACGATCAGGGAAACTATGGCTACACCTTC | CASSYDQGNYGYTF
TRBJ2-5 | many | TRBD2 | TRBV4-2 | TGTGCCAGCAGCCAAGAACGGACTAGCGTCCAAGAGACCCAGTACTTC | CASSQERTSVQETQYF
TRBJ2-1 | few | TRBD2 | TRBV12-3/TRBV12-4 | TGTGCCAGCAGTTTTTTTCCGGCTAGCGGGCCCTCTTCCTACAATGAGCAGTTCTTC | CASSFFPASGPSSYNEQFF
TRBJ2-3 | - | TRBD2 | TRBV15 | TGTGCCACCAGCAGCGGGAAAGGCGGGAGTCCAGATACGCAGTATTTT | CATSSGKGGSPDTQYF
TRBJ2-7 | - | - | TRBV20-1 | TGCAGTGCTAGAGACCCCCCCGAGCAGTACTTC | CSARDPPEQYF
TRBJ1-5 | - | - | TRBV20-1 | TGCAGTGCCTTCAAGAAGTATAGCAATCAGCCCCAGCATTTT | CSAFKKYSNQPQHF
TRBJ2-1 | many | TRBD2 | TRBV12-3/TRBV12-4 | TGTGCCAGCAGTATGGGACTAGCGGGAGCCTTCAATGAGCAGTTCTTC | CASSMGLAGAFNEQFF
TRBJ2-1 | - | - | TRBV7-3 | TGTGCCAGCAATAAAAGGGGCGGGACCCACAATGAGCAGTTCTTC | CASNKRGGTHNEQFF
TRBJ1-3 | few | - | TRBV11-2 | TGTGCCAGCAGCTTAGTTGGCAGGGTATCTGGAAACACCATATATTTT | CASSLVGRVSGNTIYF
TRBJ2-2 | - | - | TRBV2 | TGTGCCAGCTTAGGCCCCGGCGGGGAGCTGTTTTTT | CASLGPGGELFF
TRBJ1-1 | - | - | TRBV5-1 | TGCGCCAGCAGCTACTCCCCGGGTGTGAACACTGAAGCTTTCTTT | CASSYSPGVNTEAFF
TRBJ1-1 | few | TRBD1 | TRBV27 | TGTGCCAGCAGTTTATCCGGGACAGGGCTTGAAGCTTTCTTT | CASSLSGTGLEAFF
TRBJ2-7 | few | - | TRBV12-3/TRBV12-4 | TGTGCCAGCAGCTACTCGACCTGGGAGCAGTACTTC | CASSYSTWEQYF
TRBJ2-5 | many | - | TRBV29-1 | TGCAGCGTGGGGGGAATTGGGGAGACCCAGTACTTC | CSVGGIGETQYF
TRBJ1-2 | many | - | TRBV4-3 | TGCGCCAGCAGCCAAGCGGACGGATATGGCTACACCTTC | CASSQADGYGYTF
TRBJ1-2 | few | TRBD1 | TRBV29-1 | TGCAGCGTGGACAGGGGCTTTGGCTACACCTTC | CSVDRGFGYTF
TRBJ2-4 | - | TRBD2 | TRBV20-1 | TGCAGTGCTAGAAGTGAGCGGGGGGAAAACATTCAGTACTTC | CSARSERGENIQYF
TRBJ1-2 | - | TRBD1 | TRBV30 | TGTGCCTGGGAGGGACAGAGCTTTGGCTACACCTTC | CAWEGQSFGYTF
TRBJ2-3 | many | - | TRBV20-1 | TGCAGTGCTAGCCTGGACAGTCGCACAGATACGCAGTATTTT | CSASLDSRTDTQYF
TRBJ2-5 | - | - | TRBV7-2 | TGTGCCAGCAGCTCCACAACTAGTGGTGAGACCCAGTACTTC | CASSSTTSGETQYF
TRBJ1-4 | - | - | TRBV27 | TGTGCCAGCAGTACAAACGGGGTTTATGAAAAACTGTTTTTT | CASSTNGVYEKLFF
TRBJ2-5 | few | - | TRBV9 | TGTGCCAGCAGCGCGGGTATGGAGACCCAGTACTTC | CASSAGMETQYF
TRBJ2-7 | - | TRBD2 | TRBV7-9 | TGTGCCAGCAGCTTAGGGCGGGCGGGAGTAACCTACGAGCAGTACTTC | CASSLGRAGVTYEQYF
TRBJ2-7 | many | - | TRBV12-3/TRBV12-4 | TGTGCCAGCAGTTCCCGACCGACAGGATCCTACGAGCAGTACTTC | CASSSRPTGSYEQYF
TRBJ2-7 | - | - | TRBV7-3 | TGTGCCAGCAGCTTAACGTTGGTCCAGGGACCCTACGAGCAGTACTTC | CASSLTLVQGPYEQYF
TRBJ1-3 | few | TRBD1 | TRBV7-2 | TGTGCCAGCAGCCGGACAGACAGGGTCGGTGGAAACACCATATATTTT | CASSRTDRVGGNTIYF
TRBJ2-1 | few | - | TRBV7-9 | TGTGCCAGCAGCTTAGCCGCCCCCTCTTCGGGCGATGAGCAGTTCTTC | CASSLAAPSSGDEQFF
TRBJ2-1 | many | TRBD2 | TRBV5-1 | TGCGCCAGCAGCCCGAGGACTAGCGGCGGCAATGAGCAGTTCTTC | CASSPRTSGGNEQFF
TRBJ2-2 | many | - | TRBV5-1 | TGCGCCAGCAGCATCGCAGCTAACACCGGGGAGCTGTTTTTT | CASSIAANTGELFF
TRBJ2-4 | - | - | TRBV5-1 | TGCGCCAGCAGCTTTACTAGTACCAAAAACATTCAGTACTTC | CASSFTSTKNIQYF
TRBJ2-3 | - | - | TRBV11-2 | TGTGCCAGCAACCACGCCGGGCCAGATACGCAGTATTTT | CASNHAGPDTQYF
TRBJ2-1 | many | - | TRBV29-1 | TGCAGCGTTGATATCTCGGCGAACAATGAGCAGTTCTTC | CSVDISANNEQFF